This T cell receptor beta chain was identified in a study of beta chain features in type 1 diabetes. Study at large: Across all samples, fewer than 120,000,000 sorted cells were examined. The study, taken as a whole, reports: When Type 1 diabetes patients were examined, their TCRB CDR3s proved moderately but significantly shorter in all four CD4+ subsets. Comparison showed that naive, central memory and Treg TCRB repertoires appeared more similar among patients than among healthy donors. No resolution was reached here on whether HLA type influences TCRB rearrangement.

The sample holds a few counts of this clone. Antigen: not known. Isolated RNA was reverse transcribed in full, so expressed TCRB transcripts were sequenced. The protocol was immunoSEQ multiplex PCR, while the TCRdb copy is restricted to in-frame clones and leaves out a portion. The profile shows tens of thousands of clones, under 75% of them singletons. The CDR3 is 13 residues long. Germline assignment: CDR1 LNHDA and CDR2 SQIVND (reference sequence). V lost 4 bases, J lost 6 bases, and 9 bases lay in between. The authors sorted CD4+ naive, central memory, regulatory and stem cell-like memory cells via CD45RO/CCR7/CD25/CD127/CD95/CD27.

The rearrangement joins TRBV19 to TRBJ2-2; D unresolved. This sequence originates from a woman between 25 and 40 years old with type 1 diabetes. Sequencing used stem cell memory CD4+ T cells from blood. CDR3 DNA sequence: TGTGCCAGTAGTAGTGGTGGAGCCGGGGAGCTGTTTTTT. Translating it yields CASSSGGAGELFF.